This record covers a single T cell receptor (beta chain). Its specificity is unknown. Extraction and reverse transcription of RNA yielded cDNA as the sequencing template. TCRdb's table, derived via immunoSEQ multiplex PCR, lists solely in-frame clones and lacks some. The table has around 250,000 clones, roughly two thirds seen once; the top ten hold around 1.2%. There are 11 residues in the CDR3. V gave up 2 bases and J gave up 9 bases, with 5 bases separating them. Germline CDR1 MDHEN, CDR2 SYDVKM. The data derive from a study of CD8+ T cells in alopecia areata. Whole-study findings and limits: Mice showed TCR sharing more clearly than patients did, possibly owing to HLA.

This chain uses TRBV28 with TRBJ2-1; no definite D call. The clonotype originates from a human donor with alopecia areata. Source: CD4+ T cells sorted from blood, taken at week 0. The CDR3 is CASSLRGEQFF. In DNA form, the CDR3 reads TGTGCCAGCAGTTTACGTGGTGAGCAGTTCTTC.